This paragraph reports one T cell receptor (beta chain). Its antigen is unknown. These data belong to a study of OX40 agonist ivuxolimab in advanced cancers. Study details: The group had a mean age of roughly 56 years, ranged from roughly 23 to 85, and was approximately 81% male. Three individuals attained partial responses, comprising one hepatocellular carcinoma case and two cutaneous melanoma cases. Findings of the study overall: CD8+ T cells averaged more expanded clones than CD4+.

The CDR3 is 14 amino acids. The junction had 4 bases not matched to a gene; V was cut back by 0 bases and J by 5 bases. CDR1 and CDR2 (germline): SGHKS, YYEKEE (reference sequence). Repertoires were generated with immunoSEQ multiplex PCR, while TCRdb's copy carries only in-frame clones and drops some. The sample comprises some 64,000 clones, roughly nine tenths of which are singletons, and 0.3% to 0.45% rests with the top ten. No patient had autoimmune disease or received systemic immunosuppression. Here the sequenced sample was CD4+ or CD8+ T cells sorted from blood, taken in a trial of the OX40 agonist ivuxolimab. The chain carries TRBV5-5 and TRBJ2-5; 7 bases are a match to TRBD1. This clonotype originated in an adult with an advanced solid tumor such as melanoma, head and neck, liver or kidney cancer. This CDR3 is CASSLEQGMETQYF. In DNA, the CDR3 is TGTGCCAGCAGCTTGGAACAGGGGATGGAGACCCAGTACTTC.